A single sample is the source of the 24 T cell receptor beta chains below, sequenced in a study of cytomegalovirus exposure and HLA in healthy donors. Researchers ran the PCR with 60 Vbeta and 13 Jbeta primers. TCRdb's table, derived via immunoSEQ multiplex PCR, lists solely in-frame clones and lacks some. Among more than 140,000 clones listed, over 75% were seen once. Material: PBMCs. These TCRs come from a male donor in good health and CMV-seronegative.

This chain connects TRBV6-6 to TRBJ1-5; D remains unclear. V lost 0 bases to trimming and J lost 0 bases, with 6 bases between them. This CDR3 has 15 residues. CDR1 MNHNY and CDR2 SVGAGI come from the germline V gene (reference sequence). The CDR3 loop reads CASSYSFNSNQPQHF. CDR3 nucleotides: TGTGCCAGCAGTTACTCGTTTAATAGCAATCAGCCCCAGCATTTT.

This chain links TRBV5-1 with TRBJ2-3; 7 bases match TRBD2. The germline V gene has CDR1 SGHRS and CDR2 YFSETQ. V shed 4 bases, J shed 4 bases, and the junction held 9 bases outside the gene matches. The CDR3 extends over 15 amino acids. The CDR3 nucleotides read TGCGCCAGCAGCGGACTAGAACGCTTGTCAGATACGCAGTATTTT. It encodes CASSGLERLSDTQYF.

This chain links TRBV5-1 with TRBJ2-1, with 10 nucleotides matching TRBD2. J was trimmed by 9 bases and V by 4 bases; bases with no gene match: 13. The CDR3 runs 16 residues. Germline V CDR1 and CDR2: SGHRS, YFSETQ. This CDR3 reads CASSPQPAGGRTEQFF. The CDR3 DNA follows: TGCGCCAGCAGCCCTCAACCAGCGGGAGGGCGCACTGAGCAGTTCTTC. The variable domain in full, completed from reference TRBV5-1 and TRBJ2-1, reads KAGVTQTPRYLIKTRGQQVTLSCSPISGHRSVSWYQQTPGQGLQFLFEYFSETQRNKGNFPGRFSGRQFSNSRSEMNVSTLELGDSALYLCASSPQPAGGRTEQFFGPGTRLTVL.

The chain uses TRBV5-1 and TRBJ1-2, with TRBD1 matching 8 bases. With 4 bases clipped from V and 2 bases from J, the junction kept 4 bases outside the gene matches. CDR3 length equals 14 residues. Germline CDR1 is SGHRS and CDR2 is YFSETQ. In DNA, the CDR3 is TGCGCCAGCAGCGAACAGGGGGGAAACTATGGCTACACCTTC. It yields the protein CASSEQGGNYGYTF.

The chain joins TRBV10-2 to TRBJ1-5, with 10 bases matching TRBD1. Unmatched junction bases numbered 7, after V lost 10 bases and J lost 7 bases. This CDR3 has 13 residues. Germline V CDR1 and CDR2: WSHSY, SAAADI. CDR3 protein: CATLGQGGQPQHF. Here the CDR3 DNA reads TGCGCCACCTTAGGACAGGGGGGCCAGCCCCAGCATTTT.

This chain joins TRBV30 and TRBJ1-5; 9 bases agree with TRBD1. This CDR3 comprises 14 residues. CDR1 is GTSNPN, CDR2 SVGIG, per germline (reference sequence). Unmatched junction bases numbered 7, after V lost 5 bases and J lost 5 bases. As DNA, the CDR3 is TGTGCCTGGGGACAGGGGCTAAGGGATCAGCCCCAGCATTTT. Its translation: CAWGQGLRDQPQHF.

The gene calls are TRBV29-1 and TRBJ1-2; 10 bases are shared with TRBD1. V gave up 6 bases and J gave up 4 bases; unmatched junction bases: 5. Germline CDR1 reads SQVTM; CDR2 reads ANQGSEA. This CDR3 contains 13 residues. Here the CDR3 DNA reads TGCAGCGTGACAAGGACAGGGGGCTATGGCTACACCTTC. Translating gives CSVTRTGGYGYTF. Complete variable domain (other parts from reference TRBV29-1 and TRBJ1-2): SAVISQKPSRDICQRGTSLTIQCQVDSQVTMMFWYRQQPGQSLTLIATANQGSEATYESGFVIDKFPISRPNLTFSTLTVSNMSPEDSSIYLCSVTRTGGYGYTFGSGTRLTVV.

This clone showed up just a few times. CDR3 nucleotide sequence: TGTGCCAGCTCACCTACTAGCGGGAGGGCTGGGACAGATACGCAGTATTTT. Translation: CASSPTSGRAGTDTQYF. The chain joins TRBV18 to TRBJ2-3, with TRBD2 matching over 13 bases. With 3 bases clipped from V and 3 bases from J, the junction kept 6 bases outside the gene matches. The germline V gene encodes CDR1 KGHSH and CDR2 LQKENI. This CDR3 region has 17 residues.

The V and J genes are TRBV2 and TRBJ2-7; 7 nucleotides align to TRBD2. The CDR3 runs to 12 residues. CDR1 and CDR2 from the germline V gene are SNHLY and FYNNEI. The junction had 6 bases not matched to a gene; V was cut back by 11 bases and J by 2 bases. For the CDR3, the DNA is TGTGCCGGGGGGGAGCGGGCCTACGAGCAGTACTTC. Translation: CAGGERAYEQYF.

This CDR3 is CASSLGGAGATEAFF. The CDR3 DNA follows: TGTGCCAGCAGCTTAGGTGGCGCGGGGGCCACTGAAGCTTTCTTT. The chain is built from TRBV7-6 and TRBJ1-1; D might be TRBD1 (6 bases). The CDR3 length is 15 residues. The germline CDR1 and CDR2 sequences are SGHVS and FNYEAQ. With 1 base removed from V and 4 bases from J, the gap between germline ends came to 13 bases. Combining the CDR3 with reference TRBV7-6 and TRBJ1-1 gives the whole variable domain GAGVSQSPRYKVTKRGQDVALRCDPISGHVSLYWYRQALGQGPEFLTYFNYEAQQDKSGLPNDRFSAERPEGSISTLTIQRTEQRDSAMYRCASSLGGAGATEAFFGQGTRLTVV.

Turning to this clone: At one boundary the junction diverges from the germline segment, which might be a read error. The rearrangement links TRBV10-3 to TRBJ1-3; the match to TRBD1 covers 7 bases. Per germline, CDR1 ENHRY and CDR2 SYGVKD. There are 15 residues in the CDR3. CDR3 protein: CAIRTGVTTGNTVYF. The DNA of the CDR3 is TGTGCCATTAGGACAGGCGTAACGACTGGAAACACCGTATATTTT.

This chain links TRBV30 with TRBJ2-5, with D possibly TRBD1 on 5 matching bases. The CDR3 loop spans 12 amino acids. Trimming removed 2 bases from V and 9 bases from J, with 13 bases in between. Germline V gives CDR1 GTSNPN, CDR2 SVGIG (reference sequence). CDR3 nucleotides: TGTGCCTGGAGTCCCACACAGGCGGCCCAGTACTTC. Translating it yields CAWSPTQAAQYF.

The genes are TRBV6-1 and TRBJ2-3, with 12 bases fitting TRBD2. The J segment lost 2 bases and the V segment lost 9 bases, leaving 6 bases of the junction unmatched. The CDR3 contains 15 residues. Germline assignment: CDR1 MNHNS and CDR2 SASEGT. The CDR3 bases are TGTGCCAGTAGACTAGCGGGGGCCTACACAGATACGCAGTATTTT. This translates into CASRLAGAYTDTQYF.

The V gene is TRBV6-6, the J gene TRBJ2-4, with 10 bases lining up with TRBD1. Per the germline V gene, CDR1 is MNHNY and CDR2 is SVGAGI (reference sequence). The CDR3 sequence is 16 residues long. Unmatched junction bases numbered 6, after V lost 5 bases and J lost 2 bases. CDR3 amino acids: CASSGGDRGTKNIQYF. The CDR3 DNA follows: TGTGCCAGCAGTGGGGGGGACAGGGGTACCAAAAACATTCAGTACTTC.

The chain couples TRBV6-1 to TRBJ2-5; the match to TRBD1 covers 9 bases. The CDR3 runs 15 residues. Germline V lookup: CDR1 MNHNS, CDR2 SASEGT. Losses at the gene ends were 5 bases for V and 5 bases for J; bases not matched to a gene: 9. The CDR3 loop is CASSRDRVTWETQYF. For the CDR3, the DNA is TGTGCCAGCAGTAGGGACAGGGTAACTTGGGAGACCCAGTACTTC.

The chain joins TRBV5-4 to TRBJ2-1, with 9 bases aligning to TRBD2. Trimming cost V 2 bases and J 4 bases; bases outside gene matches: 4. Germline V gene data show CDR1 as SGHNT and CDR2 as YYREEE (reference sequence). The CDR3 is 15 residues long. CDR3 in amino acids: CASSFAGGGYNEQFF. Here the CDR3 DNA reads TGTGCCAGCAGCTTTGCGGGGGGGGGTTACAATGAGCAGTTCTTC.

DNA for the CDR3: TGTGCCAGCAGTTACTCGCAGGGACATGTATATTTT. Translated: CASSYSQGHVYF. The chain recombines TRBV6-6 with TRBJ1-3, with D possibly matching TRBD1 (6 bases). Deletions cut 0 bases from V and 14 bases from J, with 11 bases between. The CDR3 sequence is 12 residues long. Germline CDR1 MNHNY, CDR2 SVGAGI (reference sequence).

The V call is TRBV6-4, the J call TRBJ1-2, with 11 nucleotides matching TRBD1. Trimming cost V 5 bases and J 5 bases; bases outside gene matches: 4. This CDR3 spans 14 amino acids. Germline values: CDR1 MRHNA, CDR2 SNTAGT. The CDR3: CASSPGTGGYGYTF. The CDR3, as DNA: TGTGCCAGCAGTCCAGGGACAGGGGGGTATGGCTACACCTTC.

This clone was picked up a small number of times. In DNA, the CDR3 is TGTGCCAGCAGCCTCCGAGGACAGGGGGCCTACGAGCAGTACTTC. This gives the protein CASSLRGQGAYEQYF. This sequence joins TRBV13 and TRBJ2-7; 10 bases line up with TRBD1. CDR3 length equals 15 residues. Germline V gene sequence: CDR1 PRHDT, CDR2 FYEKMQ (reference sequence). Losses at the gene ends were 5 bases for V and 2 bases for J; bases not matched to a gene: 6.

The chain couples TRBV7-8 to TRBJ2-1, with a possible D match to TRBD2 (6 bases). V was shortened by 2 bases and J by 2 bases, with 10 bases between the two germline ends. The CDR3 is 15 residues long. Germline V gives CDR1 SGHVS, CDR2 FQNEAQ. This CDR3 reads CASSLLASAYNEQFF. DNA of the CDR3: TGTGCCAGCAGCTTACTCGCTAGCGCCTACAATGAGCAGTTCTTC.

For the CDR3, the DNA is TGTGCCAGTAGGAGGACTAGCGGAAGTCCTTATAATATTTACAATGAGCAGTTCTTC. Residues: CASRRTSGSPYNIYNEQFF. The V call is TRBV19, the J call TRBJ2-1, with 10 bases lining up with TRBD2. Germline trimming cut 6 bases from V and 4 bases from J; bases unmatched to any gene: 18. This CDR3 has 19 amino acids. CDR1 is LNHDA, CDR2 SQIVND, per germline (reference sequence).

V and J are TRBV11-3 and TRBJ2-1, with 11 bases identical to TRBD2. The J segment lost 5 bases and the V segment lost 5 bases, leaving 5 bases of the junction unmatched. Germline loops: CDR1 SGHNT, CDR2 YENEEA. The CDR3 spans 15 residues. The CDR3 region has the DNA TGTGCCAGCAGCCAAAGACTAGCGGGGAACAATGAGCAGTTCTTC. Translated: CASSQRLAGNNEQFF.

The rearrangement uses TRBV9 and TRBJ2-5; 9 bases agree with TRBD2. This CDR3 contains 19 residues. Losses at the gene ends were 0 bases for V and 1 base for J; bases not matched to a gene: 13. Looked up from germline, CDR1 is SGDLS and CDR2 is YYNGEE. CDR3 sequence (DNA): TGTGCCAGCAGCGTAGCTACTTCGGGAGCGGGGGGTTTCCAAGAGACCCAGTACTTC. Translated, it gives CASSVATSGAGGFQETQYF.

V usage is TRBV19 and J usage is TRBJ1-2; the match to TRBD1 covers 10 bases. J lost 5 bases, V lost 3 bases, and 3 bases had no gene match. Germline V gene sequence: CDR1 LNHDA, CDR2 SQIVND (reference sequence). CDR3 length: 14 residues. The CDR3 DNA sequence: TGTGCCAGTAGTATCGGACAGGGGGATTATGGCTACACCTTC. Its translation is CASSIGQGDYGYTF. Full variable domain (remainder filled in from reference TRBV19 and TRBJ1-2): DGGITQSPKYLFRKEGQNVTLSCEQNLNHDAMYWYRQDPGQGLRLIYYSQIVNDFQKGDIAEGYSVSREKKESFPLTVTSAQKNPTAFYLCASSIGQGDYGYTFGSGTRLTVV.